The text below deals with one T cell receptor beta chain. The data stem from a study of blood T cell repertoires in COVID-19. Clones were read by immunoSEQ multiplex PCR, and TCRdb kept only the in-frame ones, dropping some. This repertoire shows roughly 250,000 clones, about 89% found once; its top ten account for 8.8%. The CDR3 runs to 16 residues. The junction had 6 bases not matched to a gene; V was cut back by 7 bases and J by 1 base. From germline, CDR1 is SGDLS and CDR2 YYNGEE. Sequenced sample: PBMCs or T cells enriched from blood (not recorded which). The J gene is TRBJ2-4, the V gene TRBV9; 12 bases are shared with TRBD2. This TCR was recovered from a man aged 35 to 55 who had recovered from COVID-19. Here the CDR3 reads CASSSLAGGAKNIQYF. As DNA, the CDR3 is TGTGCCAGCTCAAGTCTAGCGGGAGGGGCCAAAAACATTCAGTACTTC.